One T cell receptor beta chain is described in this entry. Its target is unknown. The CDR3 sequence is 14 residues long. V was clipped by 2 bases and J by 0 bases, with 10 bases between them. Germline CDR1 and CDR2: GTSNPN and SVGIG (reference sequence). This specimen comes from a study of T cell responses to AZD1222 COVID-19 vaccine. Study-wide results and caveats: Vaccine-related CD4 TCRs covered spike, predominating at 160-218 and 743-854. Receipt of two AZD1222 doses was followed by a rise in Spike-specific TCR breadth and depth. Only after the peak T cell response were repertoires sampled.

Assay used: immunoSEQ multiplex PCR; TCRdb lists only in-frame clones, some missing. The table has 120,000 or so clones, about 92% seen once. This clonotype was sampled from an adult who received the AZD1222 COVID-19 vaccine. The genes are TRBV30 and TRBJ1-1; D might be TRBD1 (6 bases). Sequencing was performed on peripheral blood, taken 28 days after the second AZD1222 dose. The CDR3 sequence: CAWSNRAMNTEAFF. The CDR3 nucleotides are TGTGCCTGGAGTAACAGGGCAATGAACACTGAAGCTTTCTTT.